These T cell receptor beta chains were read from a single sample in a study of T-cell memory formation after mild COVID-19. TCRdb ran MiXCR on the 5' RACE reads and lists one entry per CDR3 protein. The sample lists about 400,000 distinct CDR3 sequences; about a sixth were seen once. The sequenced material came from PBMCs or a T cell subset sorted from them (not recorded which). Source of these receptors: a man between 18 and 35 years old who had mild COVID-19 (a few samples of this study predate the infection). Cell type and time point are not known. Each CDR3 is given without its conserved first and last residue.

V,CDR3
TRBV5-4,ASSLGGGGPSTDTQY
TRBV9,ASSVRRGVDTQY
TRBV7-3,ASSQTGTGTDTQY
TRBV20-1,SASVRTDTEAF
TRBV6-2/TRBV6-3,ASQGGVYEQY
TRBV5-1,ASSSERAGPKY
TRBV7-8,ASSSRGQGATDTQY
TRBV7-9,ASSLALRVVEGYT
TRBV5-1,ASSLAPSQVLSGNTIY
TRBV24-1,ATSDYMSSNTGELF
TRBV5-1,ASSLVHSGVNEQF
TRBV3-1,ASSQAWDRSYGYT
TRBV7-9,ASSQTGLQANYGYT
TRBV28,ASSSYPTGGIINEQF
TRBV20-1,SASLSNTIY
TRBV20-1,SAPDRGISTNEKLF
TRBV5-5,ASSLGGGVSNQPQH
TRBV3-1,ASSQLGSGFTDTQY
TRBV7-7,ASSPEQGYEQY
TRBV3-1,ASSRPGGGTDTQY
TRBV12-5,ASALWGGVNTGELF
TRBV30,AWSLGGTDTQY
TRBV7-8,ASSSWGGEGSYNEQF
TRBV4-1,ASSPGRGALHTGELF
TRBV6-6,ASSYSAAGYT
TRBV6-5,ASSYSQGYEQY
TRBV6-5,ASSYSARYEQY
TRBV7-2,ASTSRPTFGNTIY
TRBV10-2,ASRELLAGLTGELF
TRBV7-8,ASSLWGARGQETQY
TRBV4-2,ASSQEYTGGGNNEQF
TRBV5-1,ASRNSGGSNTGELF
TRBV27,ASSFVGLSQPQH
TRBV7-9,ASKGNTEAF
TRBV7-6,ASHEYRGTEAF
TRBV5-1,ASSLSSGVVETQY
TRBV6-2/TRBV6-3,ASPTRRVHQETQY
TRBV15,ATSGRGANVLT
TRBV7-2,ASSPTVYGYT
TRBV13,ASSIQGRGTEAF
TRBV6-1,ASRGQFYGYT
TRBV5-1,ASSDPQGATDTQY
TRBV20-1,SARDRVTGTSPLH
TRBV12-3/TRBV12-4,ASSSAGGQY
TRBV4-2,ASSAGVRPDTQY
TRBV5-6,ASSQYNSYEQY
TRBV29-1,SVERRGGYT
TRBV12-5,ASGLVLAGAGELF
TRBV4-3,ASSQDWLGGISYNSPLH
TRBV6-6,ASTPGPRLRAF
TRBV3-1,ASSQGVRETQY
TRBV9,ASSVTPGLAGGRYATDTQY
TRBV3-1,ASSQEGSTDTQY
TRBV7-6,ASSPGPNPYNEQF
TRBV27,ASSVSTGGAYEQY
TRBV30,AWSASMDTQY